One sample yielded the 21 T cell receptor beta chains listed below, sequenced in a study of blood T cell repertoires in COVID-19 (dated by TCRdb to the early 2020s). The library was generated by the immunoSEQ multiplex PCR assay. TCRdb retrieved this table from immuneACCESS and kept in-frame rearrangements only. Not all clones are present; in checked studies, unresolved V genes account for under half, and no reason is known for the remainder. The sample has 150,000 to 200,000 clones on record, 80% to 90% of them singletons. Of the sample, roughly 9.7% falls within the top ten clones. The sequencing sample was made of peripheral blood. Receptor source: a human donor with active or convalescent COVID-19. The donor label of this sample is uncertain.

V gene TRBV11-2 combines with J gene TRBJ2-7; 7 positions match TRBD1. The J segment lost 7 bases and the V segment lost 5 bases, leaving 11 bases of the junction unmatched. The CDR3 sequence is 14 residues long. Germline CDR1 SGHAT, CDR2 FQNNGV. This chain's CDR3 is CASSPRTGPWEQYF. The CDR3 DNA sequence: TGTGCCAGCAGCCCCCGGACAGGCCCTTGGGAGCAGTACTTC. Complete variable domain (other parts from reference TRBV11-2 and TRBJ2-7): EAGVAQSPRYKIIEKRQSVAFWCNPISGHATLYWYQQILGQGPKLLIQFQNNGVVDDSQLPKDRFSAERLKGVDSTLKIQPAKLEDSAVYLCASSPRTGPWEQYFGPGTRLTVT.

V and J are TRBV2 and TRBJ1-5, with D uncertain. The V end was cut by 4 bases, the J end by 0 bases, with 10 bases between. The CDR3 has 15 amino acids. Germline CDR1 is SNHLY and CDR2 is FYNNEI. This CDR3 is CASSGRGNSNQPQHF. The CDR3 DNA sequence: TGTGCCAGCAGTGGGAGAGGAAATAGCAATCAGCCCCAGCATTTT.

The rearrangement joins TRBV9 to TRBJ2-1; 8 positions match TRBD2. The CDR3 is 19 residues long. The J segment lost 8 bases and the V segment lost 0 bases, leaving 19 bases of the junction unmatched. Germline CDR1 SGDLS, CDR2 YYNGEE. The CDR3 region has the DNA TGTGCCAGCAGCGTAGCCAAAGGACTAGCCGCCGAAATTGTACATGAGCAGTTCTTC. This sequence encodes CASSVAKGLAAEIVHEQFF. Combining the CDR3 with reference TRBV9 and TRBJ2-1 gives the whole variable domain DSGVTQTPKHLITATGQRVTLRCSPRSGDLSVYWYQQSLDQGLQFLIQYYNGEERAKGNILERFSAQQFPDLHSELNLSSLELGDSALYFCASSVAKGLAAEIVHEQFFGPGTRLTVL.

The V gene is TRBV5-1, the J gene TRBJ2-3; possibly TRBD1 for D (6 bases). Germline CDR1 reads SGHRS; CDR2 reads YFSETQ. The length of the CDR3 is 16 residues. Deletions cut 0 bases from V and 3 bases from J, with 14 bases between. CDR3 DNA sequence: TGCGCCAGCAGCTTGGGAGGGACACATGGGACAGATACGCAGTATTTT. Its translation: CASSLGGTHGTDTQYF. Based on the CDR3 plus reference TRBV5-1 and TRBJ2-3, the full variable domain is KAGVTQTPRYLIKTRGQQVTLSCSPISGHRSVSWYQQTPGQGLQFLFEYFSETQRNKGNFPGRFSGRQFSNSRSEMNVSTLELGDSALYLCASSLGGTHGTDTQYFGPGTRLTVL.

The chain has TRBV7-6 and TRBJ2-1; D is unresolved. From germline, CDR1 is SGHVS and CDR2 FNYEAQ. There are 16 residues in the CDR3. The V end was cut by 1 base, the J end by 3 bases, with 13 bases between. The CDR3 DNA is TGTGCCAGCAGCTTAGGACTCTTGAAGGACTACAATGAGCAGTTCTTC. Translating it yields CASSLGLLKDYNEQFF.

CDR3 nucleotides: TGTGCCAGTAGTATTGGACAGGCAAGCAATCAGCCCCAGCATTTT. It translates to CASSIGQASNQPQHF. The rearrangement joins TRBV19 to TRBJ1-5, with TRBD1 matching 7 bases. The CDR3 runs 15 residues. Per germline, CDR1 LNHDA and CDR2 SQIVND (reference sequence). J gave up 1 base and V 3 bases, and 3 bases lay outside the gene matches.

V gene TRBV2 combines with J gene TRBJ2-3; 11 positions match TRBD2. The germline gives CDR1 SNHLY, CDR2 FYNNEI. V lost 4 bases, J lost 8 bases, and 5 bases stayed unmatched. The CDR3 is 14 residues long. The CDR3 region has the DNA TGTGCCAGCAGTGCCTTAGCGGGAGGGGGTACGCAGTATTTT. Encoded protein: CASSALAGGGTQYF.

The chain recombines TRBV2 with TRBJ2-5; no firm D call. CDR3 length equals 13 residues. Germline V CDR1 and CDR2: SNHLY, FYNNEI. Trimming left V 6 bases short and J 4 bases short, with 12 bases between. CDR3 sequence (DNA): TGTGCCAGCAGCGAACGCCGGAGAGAGACCCAGTACTTC. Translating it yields CASSERRRETQYF.

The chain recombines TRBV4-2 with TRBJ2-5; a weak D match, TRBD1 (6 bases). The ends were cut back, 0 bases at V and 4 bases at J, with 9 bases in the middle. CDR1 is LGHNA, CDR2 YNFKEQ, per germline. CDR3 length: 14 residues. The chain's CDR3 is CASSQDRGPETQYF. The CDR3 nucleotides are TGTGCCAGCAGCCAAGACAGGGGTCCAGAGACCCAGTACTTC.

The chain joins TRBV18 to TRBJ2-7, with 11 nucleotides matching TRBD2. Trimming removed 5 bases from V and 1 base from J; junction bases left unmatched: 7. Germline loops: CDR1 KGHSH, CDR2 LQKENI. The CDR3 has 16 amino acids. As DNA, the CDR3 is TGTGCCAGCTCAGGCACTAGCGGGAGTTGGTCCTACGAGCAGTACTTC. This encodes CASSGTSGSWSYEQYF. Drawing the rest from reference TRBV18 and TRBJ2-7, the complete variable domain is NAGVMQNPRHLVRRRGQEARLRCSPMKGHSHVYWYRQLPEEGLKFMVYLQKENIIDESGMPKERFSAEFPKEGPSILRIQQVVRGDSAAYFCASSGTSGSWSYEQYFGPGTRLTVT.

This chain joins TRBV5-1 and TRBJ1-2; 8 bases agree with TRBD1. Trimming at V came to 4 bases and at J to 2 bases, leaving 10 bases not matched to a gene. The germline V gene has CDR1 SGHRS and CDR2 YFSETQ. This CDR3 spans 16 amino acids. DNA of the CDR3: TGCGCCAGCAGCCCGGGAACGGGACAGGACAACTATGGCTACACCTTC. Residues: CASSPGTGQDNYGYTF.

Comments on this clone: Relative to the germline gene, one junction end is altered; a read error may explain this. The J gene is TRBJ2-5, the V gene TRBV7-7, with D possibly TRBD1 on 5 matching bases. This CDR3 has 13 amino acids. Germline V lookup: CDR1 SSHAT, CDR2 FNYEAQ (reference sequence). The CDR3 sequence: CASSIDSTETQYF. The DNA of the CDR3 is TGTGCTAGCAGCATTGACAGTACGGAGACCCAGTACTTC.

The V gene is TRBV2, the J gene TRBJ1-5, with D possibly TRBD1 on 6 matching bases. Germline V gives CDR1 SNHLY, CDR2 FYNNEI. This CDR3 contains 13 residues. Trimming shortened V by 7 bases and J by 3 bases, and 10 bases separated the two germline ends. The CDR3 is CASMGDNNQPQHF. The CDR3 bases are TGTGCCAGCATGGGGGACAACAATCAGCCCCAGCATTTT.

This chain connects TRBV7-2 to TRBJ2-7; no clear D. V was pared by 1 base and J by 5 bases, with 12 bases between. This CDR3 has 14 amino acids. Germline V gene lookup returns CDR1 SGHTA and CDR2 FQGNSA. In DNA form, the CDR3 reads TGTGCCAGCAGCTTAGGATACCCTACGGACGAGCAGTACTTC. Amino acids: CASSLGYPTDEQYF.

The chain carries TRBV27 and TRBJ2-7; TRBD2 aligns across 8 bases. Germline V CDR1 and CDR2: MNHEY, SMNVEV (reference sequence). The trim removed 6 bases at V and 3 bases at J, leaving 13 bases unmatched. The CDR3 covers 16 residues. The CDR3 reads CASSHGGAGINYEQYF. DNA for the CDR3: TGTGCCAGCAGCCACGGGGGGGCAGGGATTAACTACGAGCAGTACTTC.

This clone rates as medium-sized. CDR3 loop: CASSLSGLTYEQYF. Here the CDR3 DNA reads TGTGCCAGCAGTTTAAGCGGACTAACCTACGAGCAGTACTTC. The chain carries TRBV27 and TRBJ2-7; possible D gene TRBD2, 6 bases. The V gene lost 2 bases and the J gene lost 2 bases, with 10 bases spanning the gap. The germline gives CDR1 MNHEY, CDR2 SMNVEV (reference sequence). This CDR3 has 14 amino acids.

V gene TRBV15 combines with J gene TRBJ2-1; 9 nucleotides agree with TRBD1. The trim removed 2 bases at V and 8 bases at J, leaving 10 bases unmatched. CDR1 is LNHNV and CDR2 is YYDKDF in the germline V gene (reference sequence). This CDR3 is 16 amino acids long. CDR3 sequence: CATSRLTGTGIHEQFF. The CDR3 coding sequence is TGTGCCACCAGCAGACTGACCGGGACAGGGATCCATGAGCAGTTCTTC.

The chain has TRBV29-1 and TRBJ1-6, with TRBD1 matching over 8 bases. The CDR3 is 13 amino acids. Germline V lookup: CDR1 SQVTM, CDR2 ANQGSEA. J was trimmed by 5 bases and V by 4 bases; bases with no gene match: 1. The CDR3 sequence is CSVGTGNNSPLHF. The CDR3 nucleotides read TGCAGCGTTGGGACAGGGAATAATTCACCCCTCCACTTT.

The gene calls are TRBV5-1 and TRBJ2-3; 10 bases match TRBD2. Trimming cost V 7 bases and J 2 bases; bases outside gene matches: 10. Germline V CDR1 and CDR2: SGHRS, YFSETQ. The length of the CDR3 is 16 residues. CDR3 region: CASHEVAGGPTDTQYF. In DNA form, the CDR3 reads TGCGCCAGCCACGAAGTAGCGGGGGGCCCCACAGATACGCAGTATTTT.

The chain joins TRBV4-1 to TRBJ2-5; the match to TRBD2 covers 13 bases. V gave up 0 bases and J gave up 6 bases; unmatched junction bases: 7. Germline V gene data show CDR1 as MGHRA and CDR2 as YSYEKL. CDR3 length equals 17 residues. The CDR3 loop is CASSQETGLAGRKTQYF. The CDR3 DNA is TGCGCCAGCAGCCAAGAGACGGGACTAGCGGGAAGAAAGACCCAGTACTTC.

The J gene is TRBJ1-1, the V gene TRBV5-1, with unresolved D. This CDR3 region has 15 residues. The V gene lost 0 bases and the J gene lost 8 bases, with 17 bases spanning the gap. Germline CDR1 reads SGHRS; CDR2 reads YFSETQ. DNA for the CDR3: TGCGCCAGCAGCTTGGAATTGGTGCCTACTGCGGAAGCTTTCTTT. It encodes CASSLELVPTAEAFF.